The clone carrying this T cell receptor beta chain was counted at least ten times. Its antigen is still unknown. This record comes from a study of human T cells and chemical hapten exposure. Study summary: On the upper back, patch tests were applied with 0.01% DPC and read at 6 days.

TCRdb re-called the RACE reads through MiXCR, storing one row per CDR3 protein. This table holds around 380,000 distinct CDR3 sequences, around 5% found once. Time point noted: patch test 1, 2 weeks after DPC sensitization. Noted treatment: therapeutic diphenylcyclopropenone sensitization with weekly scalp DPC. Findings and caveats of the study: Counts of TCRs above 1 in 1000 frequency stayed unchanged with DPC sensitization. Counts of TCRs expanded at PT1 correlated positively with patch test score.

The sample here was whole blood, taken in connection with sensitization to the hapten diphenylcyclopropenone (DPC). The receptor comes from a woman aged 50 to 65 with alopecia areata. Some clones in this sample may be carry-over from other donors' samples.

CDR3 nucleotide sequence: TGTGCCAGCAGCCTCCGGGCCCAGAGGGGTCGGTGGGAAAAACTGTTTTTT. It translates to CASSLRAQRGRWEKLFF. This chain uses TRBV11-2 with TRBJ1-4; tentatively, D is TRBD1 (5 bases). Germline CDR1 SGHAT, CDR2 FQNNGV. The CDR3 is 17 amino acids. The V end was cut by 5 bases, the J end by 8 bases, with 24 bases between.